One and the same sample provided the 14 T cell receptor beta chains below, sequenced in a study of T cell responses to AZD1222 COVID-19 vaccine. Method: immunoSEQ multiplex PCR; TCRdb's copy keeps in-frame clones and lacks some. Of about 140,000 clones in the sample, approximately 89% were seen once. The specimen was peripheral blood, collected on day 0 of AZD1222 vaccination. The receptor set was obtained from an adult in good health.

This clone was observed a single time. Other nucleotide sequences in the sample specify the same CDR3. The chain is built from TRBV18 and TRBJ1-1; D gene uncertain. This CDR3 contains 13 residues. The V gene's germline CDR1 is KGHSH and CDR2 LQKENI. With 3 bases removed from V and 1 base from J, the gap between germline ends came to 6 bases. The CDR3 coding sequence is TGTGCCAGCTCACCGGGCAGGAACACTGAAGCTTTCTTT. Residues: CASSPGRNTEAFF.

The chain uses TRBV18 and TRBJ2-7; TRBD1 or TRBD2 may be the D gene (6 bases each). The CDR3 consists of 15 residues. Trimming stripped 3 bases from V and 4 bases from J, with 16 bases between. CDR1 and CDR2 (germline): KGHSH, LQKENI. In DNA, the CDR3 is TGTGCCAGCTCACCCGCCCGGGGGCACCTATACGAGCAGTACTTC. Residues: CASSPARGHLYEQYF.

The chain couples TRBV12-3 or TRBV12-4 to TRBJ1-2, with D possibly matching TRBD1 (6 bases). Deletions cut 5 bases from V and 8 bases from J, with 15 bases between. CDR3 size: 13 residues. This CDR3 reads CASSPQGMKGYTF. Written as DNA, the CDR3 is TGTGCCAGCAGTCCCCAGGGGATGAAGGGCTACACCTTC.

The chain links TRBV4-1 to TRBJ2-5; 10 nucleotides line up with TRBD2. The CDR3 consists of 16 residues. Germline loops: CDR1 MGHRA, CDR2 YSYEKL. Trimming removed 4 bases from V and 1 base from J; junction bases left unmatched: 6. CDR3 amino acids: CASSLRTSGSQETQYF. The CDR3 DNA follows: TGCGCCAGCAGCCTCAGGACTAGCGGTAGCCAAGAGACCCAGTACTTC.

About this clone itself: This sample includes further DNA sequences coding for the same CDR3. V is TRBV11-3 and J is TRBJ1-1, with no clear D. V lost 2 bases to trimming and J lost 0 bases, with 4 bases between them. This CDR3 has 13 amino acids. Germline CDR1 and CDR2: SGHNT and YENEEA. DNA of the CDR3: TGTGCCAGCAGCTTAACCGTGAACACTGAAGCTTTCTTT. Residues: CASSLTVNTEAFF. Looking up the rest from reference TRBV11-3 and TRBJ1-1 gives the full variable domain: EAGVVQSPRYKIIEKKQPVAFWCNPISGHNTLYWYLQNLGQGPELLIRYENEEAVDDSQLPKDRFSAERLKGVDSTLKIQPAELGDSAVYLCASSLTVNTEAFFGQGTRLTVV.

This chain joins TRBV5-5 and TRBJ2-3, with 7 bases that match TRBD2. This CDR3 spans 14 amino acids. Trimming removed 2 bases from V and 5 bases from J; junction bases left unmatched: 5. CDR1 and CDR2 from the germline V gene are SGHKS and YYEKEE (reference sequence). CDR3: CASSFRSGGDTQYF. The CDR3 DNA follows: TGTGCCAGCAGCTTCCGCTCGGGAGGAGATACGCAGTATTTT.

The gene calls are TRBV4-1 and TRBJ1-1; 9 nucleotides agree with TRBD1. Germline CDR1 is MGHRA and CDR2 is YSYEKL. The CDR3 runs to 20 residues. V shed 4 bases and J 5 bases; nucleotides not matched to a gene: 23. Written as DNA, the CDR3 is TGCGCCAGCAGCCGAGAGAAAGGGGCCGGGACAGGGCGTGGGAGGACTGAAGCTTTCTTT. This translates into CASSREKGAGTGRGRTEAFF.

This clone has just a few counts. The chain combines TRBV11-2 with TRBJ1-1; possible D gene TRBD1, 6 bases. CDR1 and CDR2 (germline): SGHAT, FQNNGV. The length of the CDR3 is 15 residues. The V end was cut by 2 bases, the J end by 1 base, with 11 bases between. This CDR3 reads CASSLSPGENTEAFF. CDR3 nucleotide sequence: TGTGCCAGCAGCTTATCGCCAGGGGAGAACACTGAAGCTTTCTTT.

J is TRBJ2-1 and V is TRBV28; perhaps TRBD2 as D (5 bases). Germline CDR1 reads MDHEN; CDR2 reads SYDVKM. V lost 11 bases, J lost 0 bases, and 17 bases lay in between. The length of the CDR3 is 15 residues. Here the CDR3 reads CASTLGVSSYNEQFF. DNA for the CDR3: TGTGCCTCCACGCTCGGGGTGAGCTCCTACAATGAGCAGTTCTTC.

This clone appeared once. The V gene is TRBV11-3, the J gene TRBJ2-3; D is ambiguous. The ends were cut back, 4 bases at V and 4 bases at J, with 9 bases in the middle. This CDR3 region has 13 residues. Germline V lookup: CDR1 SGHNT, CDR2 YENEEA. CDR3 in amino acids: CASSSMVADTQYF. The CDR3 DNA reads TGTGCCAGCAGCTCCATGGTGGCAGATACGCAGTATTTT.

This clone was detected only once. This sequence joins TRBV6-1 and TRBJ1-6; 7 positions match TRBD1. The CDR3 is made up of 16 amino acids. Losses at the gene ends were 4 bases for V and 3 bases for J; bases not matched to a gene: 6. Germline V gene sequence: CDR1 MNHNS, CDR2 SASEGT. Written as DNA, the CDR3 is TGTGCCAGCAGTGCAGGGGGGGTCCTCTATAATTCACCCCTCCACTTT. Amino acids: CASSAGGVLYNSPLHF.

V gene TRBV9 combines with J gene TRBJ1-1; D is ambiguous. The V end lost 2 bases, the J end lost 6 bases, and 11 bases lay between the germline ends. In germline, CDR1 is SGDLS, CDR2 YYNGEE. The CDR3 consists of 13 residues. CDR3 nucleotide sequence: TGTGCCAGCAGCGTCCGGGGAGGCCCTGAAGCTTTCTTT. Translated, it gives CASSVRGGPEAFF.

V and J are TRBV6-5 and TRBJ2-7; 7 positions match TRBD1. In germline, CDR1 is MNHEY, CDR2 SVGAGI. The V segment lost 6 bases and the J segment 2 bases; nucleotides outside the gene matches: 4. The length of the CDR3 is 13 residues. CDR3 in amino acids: CASRRTGTYEQYF. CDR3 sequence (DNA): TGTGCCAGCAGGCGGACAGGAACCTACGAGCAGTACTTC.

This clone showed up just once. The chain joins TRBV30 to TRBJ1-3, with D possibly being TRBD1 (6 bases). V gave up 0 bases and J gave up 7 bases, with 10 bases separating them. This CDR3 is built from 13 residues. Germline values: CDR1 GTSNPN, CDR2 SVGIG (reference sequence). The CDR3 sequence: CAWSVGGTNTIYF. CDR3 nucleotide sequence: TGTGCCTGGAGTGTAGGGGGGACTAACACCATATATTTT.